This T cell receptor (beta chain) was sequenced for a study of OX40 agonist ivuxolimab in advanced cancers. Findings and caveats of the study: CD4+ and CD8+ blood T cells expanded clonally by week 6 at 0.1 to 3.0 mg/kg.

On this clone: Its cognate antigen is unknown.

Germline assignment: CDR1 GTSNPN and CDR2 SVGIG (reference sequence). Trimming left V 3 bases short and J 7 bases short, with 19 bases between. This CDR3 has 14 residues. Using immunoSEQ multiplex PCR, the repertoire was profiled, and TCRdb retains in-frame clones only, with some absent. The sample includes 85,000 to 120,000 clones, 90% of them seen just once. This rearrangement joins TRBV30 to TRBJ2-7, with D possibly being TRBD2 (6 bases). The clonotype comes from an adult with an advanced solid tumor such as melanoma, head and neck, liver or kidney cancer. Sequenced material: CD4+ or CD8+ T cells sorted from blood, taken in a trial of the OX40 agonist ivuxolimab. Written as DNA, the CDR3 is TGTGCCTGGAGGCGTCCCGGAGGGTCCTGGGAGCAGTACTTC. Its translation: CAWRRPGGSWEQYF.